The 16 T cell receptor beta chains listed next were all sequenced from one sample in a study of shared clonotypes between healthy human individuals. The repertoire was sequenced with immunoSEQ multiplex PCR; TCRdb's copy has only in-frame clones and lacks some. The sample holds about 1.9 million clones, about 94% seen once. The naive CD8 subset, CD45RO-negative cells positively selected for CCR7, excluded terminally differentiated effector memory CD45RA+ cells. The sample was naive CD8+ T cells from PBMCs. These receptors all come from a man aged 18 to 35 in good health. Some clones in this sample may be carry-over from other donors' samples.

The gene calls are TRBV19 and TRBJ1-1, with D perhaps TRBD1 (5 bases). CDR3 length: 14 amino acids. V was shortened by 5 bases and J by 6 bases, with 16 bases between the two germline ends. Per germline, CDR1 LNHDA and CDR2 SQIVND (reference sequence). The CDR3 sequence is CASSVMGGNAEAFF. The CDR3 coding sequence is TGTGCCAGTAGTGTCATGGGGGGTAACGCTGAAGCTTTCTTT.

Comment on this clone: The sample contains more than one DNA sequence encoding this CDR3. The chain uses TRBV9 and TRBJ2-7; no clear D gene. CDR1 is SGDLS and CDR2 is YYNGEE in the germline V gene. The ends were cut back, 0 bases at V and 3 bases at J, with 7 bases in the middle. The CDR3 loop spans 13 amino acids. The DNA of the CDR3 is TGTGCCAGCAGCGTAGGCGATAACTACGAGCAGTACTTC. It is translated as CASSVGDNYEQYF.

The rearrangement joins TRBV6-1 to TRBJ1-4; TRBD1 aligns across 7 bases. V lost 4 bases, J lost 0 bases, and 5 bases stayed unmatched. This CDR3 comprises 16 residues. Germline V gene sequence: CDR1 MNHNS, CDR2 SASEGT. CDR3 nucleotide sequence: TGTGCCAGCAGTGCCCGACAGGGAGCAACTAATGAAAAACTGTTTTTT. Protein sequence: CASSARQGATNEKLFF.

The rearrangement uses TRBV5-6 and TRBJ1-2; TRBD1 agrees at 7 bases. The CDR3 has 14 amino acids. Unmatched junction bases numbered 3, after V lost 1 base and J lost 3 bases. The germline gives CDR1 SGHDT, CDR2 YYEEEE. The CDR3 DNA is TGTGCCAGCAGCTTGTGGGACAGCTACTATGGCTACACCTTC. Translating gives CASSLWDSYYGYTF. Full variable domain (missing parts from reference TRBV5-6 and TRBJ1-2): DAGVTQSPTHLIKTRGQQVTLRCSPKSGHDTVSWYQQALGQGPQFIFQYYEEEERQRGNFPDRFSGHQFPNYSSELNVNALLLGDSALYLCASSLWDSYYGYTFGSGTRLTVV.

This chain joins TRBV5-1 and TRBJ2-7; 8 nucleotides agree with TRBD1. CDR1 and CDR2 from the germline V gene are SGHRS and YFSETQ. The junction had 3 bases not matched to a gene; V was cut back by 0 bases and J by 1 base. The length of the CDR3 is 15 residues. As DNA, the CDR3 is TGCGCCAGCAGCTTGGCACAGGGGGAATCCTACGAGCAGTACTTC. Protein product: CASSLAQGESYEQYF.

Points on this clone: Other DNA sequences of this sample code for an identical CDR3. V gene TRBV27 combines with J gene TRBJ2-1; the match to TRBD2 covers 7 bases. The CDR3 is 13 amino acids. J was trimmed by 6 bases and V by 6 bases; bases with no gene match: 5. The germline gives CDR1 MNHEY, CDR2 SMNVEV (reference sequence). CDR3 loop: CASSLTSPNEQFF. CDR3 nucleotide sequence: TGTGCCAGCAGCTTGACTAGCCCCAATGAGCAGTTCTTC.

The gene calls are TRBV4-1 and TRBJ1-2; 7 nucleotides align to TRBD1. Germline V gene sequence: CDR1 MGHRA, CDR2 YSYEKL. V lost 4 bases, J lost 0 bases, and 5 bases stayed unmatched. The CDR3 is 15 residues long. CDR3 coding DNA: TGCGCCAGCAGCCCCGGGGACAGAGCTAACTATGGCTACACCTTC. This gives the protein CASSPGDRANYGYTF.

V and J are TRBV19 and TRBJ2-7, with TRBD1 matching over 7 bases. There are 13 residues in the CDR3. With 5 bases clipped from V and 5 bases from J, the junction kept 6 bases outside the gene matches. Germline CDR1 LNHDA, CDR2 SQIVND (reference sequence). The CDR3 bases are TGTGCCAGTAGTCCCCGGGACAGTCACGAGCAGTACTTC. Its protein is CASSPRDSHEQYF.

V is TRBV4-3 and J is TRBJ2-7, with TRBD1 matching over 8 bases. CDR3 length: 16 amino acids. Germline-derived CDR1 and CDR2 are LGHNA and YSLEER. V dropped 4 bases and J dropped 7; count of bases not matched to a gene: 15. The CDR3 DNA reads as TGCGCCAGCAGCCTCAAGCAGGGGCAGGGGGCGGGAGAGCAGTACTTC. Translation: CASSLKQGQGAGEQYF.

The chain recombines TRBV27 with TRBJ2-3; 7 bases agree with TRBD1. Germline loops: CDR1 MNHEY, CDR2 SMNVEV (reference sequence). The CDR3 has 16 residues. The V segment lost 5 bases and the J segment 3 bases; nucleotides outside the gene matches: 11. CDR3 coding DNA: TGTGCCAGCAGTCCCGATCCGGGACAGATTACAGATACGCAGTATTTT. This gives the protein CASSPDPGQITDTQYF.

This chain joins TRBV7-8 and TRBJ2-7; the D gene could be TRBD1 or TRBD2 (5 bases each). This CDR3 has 16 amino acids. Trimming stripped 5 bases from V and 2 bases from J, with 19 bases between. Germline V gene sequence: CDR1 SGHVS, CDR2 FQNEAQ. CDR3 residues: CASSPQGRINAYEQYF. The CDR3 nucleotides read TGTGCCAGCAGCCCCCAGGGACGGATTAACGCCTACGAGCAGTACTTC.

V and J are TRBV29-1 and TRBJ2-7; 7 bases map to TRBD1. Germline V gene lookup returns CDR1 SQVTM and CDR2 ANQGSEA. The CDR3 covers 13 residues. The junction had 6 bases not matched to a gene; V was cut back by 6 bases and J by 1 base. CDR3 DNA: TGCAGCGTCGCCGCAGGGGGTTCCTACGAGCAGTACTTC. It is translated as CSVAAGGSYEQYF.

The rearrangement uses TRBV7-8 and TRBJ2-3; D is unclear. The V end was cut by 5 bases, the J end by 4 bases, with 13 bases between. There are 14 residues in the CDR3. CDR1 and CDR2 from the germline V gene are SGHVS and FQNEAQ. CDR3 DNA: TGTGCCAGCAGCGGGTTCCAAAGTCCAGATACGCAGTATTTT. Translating it yields CASSGFQSPDTQYF. The variable domain in full, completed from reference TRBV7-8 and TRBJ2-3, reads GAGVSQSPRYKVAKRGQDVALRCDPISGHVSLFWYQQALGQGPEFLTYFQNEAQLDKSGLPSDRFFAERPEGSVSTLKIQRTQQEDSAVYLCASSGFQSPDTQYFGPGTRLTVL.

The J gene is TRBJ1-2, the V gene TRBV27; TRBD1 matches 12 bases. Germline V lookup: CDR1 MNHEY, CDR2 SMNVEV (reference sequence). Trimming took 6 bases from V and 6 from J; bases not matched to a gene: 5. CDR3 length equals 14 residues. CDR3 sequence reads: CASSAGQGANGYTF. The DNA for the CDR3 is TGTGCCAGCAGCGCGGGACAGGGGGCCAATGGCTACACCTTC.

This chain uses TRBV11-2 with TRBJ2-7; tentative D call: TRBD2 (6 bases). CDR1 SGHAT and CDR2 FQNNGV come from the germline V gene. The CDR3 spans 15 residues. Trimming removed 0 bases at V and 1 base at J, with 10 bases between. As DNA, the CDR3 is TGTGCCAGCAGCTTAGATCCGGGGGTTTCCTACGAGCAGTACTTC. Amino acid sequence: CASSLDPGVSYEQYF.

This clone was detected once. This rearrangement joins TRBV9 to TRBJ1-2; TRBD1 aligns across 9 bases. The trim removed 3 bases at V and 6 bases at J, leaving 12 bases unmatched. The CDR3 has 16 amino acids. The germline V gene encodes CDR1 SGDLS and CDR2 YYNGEE. The CDR3 DNA reads as TGTGCCAGCAGCGGACGCCCGGGACAGGGCACTGATGGCTACACCTTC. Its protein product is CASSGRPGQGTDGYTF.